Listed here are 10 T cell receptor beta chains from one sample, sequenced in a study of blood T cell repertoires in COVID-19. The method was immunoSEQ multiplex PCR; TCRdb's version includes in-frame clones alone and lacks a portion of them. The sample lists about 200,000 clones, around 86% occurring once. Specimen: PBMCs or T cells enriched from blood (not recorded which). The receptors originated from a man aged 40-49 years with acute COVID-19.

The V and J genes are TRBV2 and TRBJ1-2; 7 bases map to TRBD1. The CDR3 is made up of 13 amino acids. Germline V gene lookup returns CDR1 SNHLY and CDR2 FYNNEI. V was pared by 7 bases and J by 2 bases, with 4 bases of the junction left unmatched. CDR3 region: CASTKGANYGYTF. The CDR3 nucleotides are TGTGCCAGCACGAAGGGGGCGAACTATGGCTACACCTTC.

CDR3 in amino acids: CASSYGGGNDKTQYF. The DNA for the CDR3 is TGTGCCAGCAGTTACGGAGGGGGCAATGATAAGACCCAGTACTTC. This sequence joins TRBV6-2 or TRBV6-3 and TRBJ2-5, with D perhaps TRBD1 (7 bases). Between the trimmed V and J ends, which lost 2 bases and 6 bases, there was a span of 16 bases. Germline lookup yields CDR1 MNHEY and CDR2 SVGEGT. The CDR3 has 15 amino acids.

This clone was counted once. The chain joins TRBV30 to TRBJ2-7, with 7 nucleotides matching TRBD1. Germline trimming cut 3 bases from V and 5 bases from J; bases unmatched to any gene: 7. There are 13 residues in the CDR3. Germline CDR1 GTSNPN, CDR2 SVGIG (reference sequence). DNA of the CDR3: TGTGCCTGGAGGAAACAGGGGACCAACGAGCAGTACTTC. Protein sequence: CAWRKQGTNEQYF.

The CDR3 nucleotides are TGCGCCAGCAGCCAAGAGATGACTAGCGGGGGTCTTGGCGAGCAGTACTTC. This codes for CASSQEMTSGGLGEQYF. This chain links TRBV4-3 with TRBJ2-7, with TRBD2 identical over 12 bases. Per the germline V gene, CDR1 is LGHNA and CDR2 is YSLEER. Trimming removed 0 bases from V and 6 bases from J; junction bases left unmatched: 9. This CDR3 has 17 residues.

V gene TRBV30 combines with J gene TRBJ2-4; TRBD1 matches at 9 bases. The length of the CDR3 is 14 residues. Trimming removed 5 bases from V and 5 bases from J; junction bases left unmatched: 7. CDR1 and CDR2 (germline): GTSNPN, SVGIG (reference sequence). Here the CDR3 DNA reads TGTGCCTGGGGGACAGGGTGGGGCCAAAACATTCAGTACTTC. Protein product: CAWGTGWGQNIQYF.

The J gene is TRBJ1-1, the V gene TRBV18; D is undetermined. V gave up 6 bases and J gave up 1 base, with 9 bases separating them. The CDR3 totals 13 residues. Per the germline V gene, CDR1 is KGHSH and CDR2 is LQKENI. The CDR3 sequence is CASSSDKNTEAFF. The CDR3, as DNA: TGTGCCAGCTCGTCAGACAAGAACACTGAAGCTTTCTTT.

The rearrangement joins TRBV4-2 to TRBJ2-7; a possible D gene is TRBD1 (5 bases). The V gene's germline CDR1 is LGHNA and CDR2 YNFKEQ. V lost 0 bases and J 9 bases, leaving 18 bases between the germline ends. The CDR3 covers 15 residues. The CDR3 sequence is CASSQEVQGLDGQYF. CDR3 DNA: TGTGCCAGCAGCCAAGAGGTCCAGGGTTTGGATGGGCAGTACTTC.

The V and J genes are TRBV9 and TRBJ1-5; unclear D gene. Trimming pared 3 bases from V and 3 bases from J, leaving 10 bases between. This CDR3 is built from 14 residues. Germline V gene lookup returns CDR1 SGDLS and CDR2 YYNGEE. CDR3 coding DNA: TGTGCCAGCAGCGATGACTCCTCCAATCAGCCCCAGCATTTT. Protein sequence: CASSDDSSNQPQHF.

The rearrangement links TRBV3-1 (or the pseudogene TRBV3-2) to TRBJ2-1; the D gene is possibly TRBD1 (5 bases). CDR1 and CDR2 (germline): LGHDT, YNNKEL (reference sequence). The germline V and J ends were trimmed by 4 bases and 8 bases, with 27 bases remaining between them. This CDR3 is built from 18 residues. In nucleotides, the CDR3 is TGTGCCAGCAGCCCCCAGTCCCCACAGGACCCGGCGCGGTATGAGCAGTTCTTC. Encoded protein: CASSPQSPQDPARYEQFF.

As DNA, the CDR3 is TGTGCCAGCAGCTTATATGGGACTAGGGAGGGGGAGACCCAGTACTTC. Protein product: CASSLYGTREGETQYF. This chain links TRBV11-2 with TRBJ2-5; TRBD2 matches 8 bases. Germline-derived CDR1 and CDR2 are SGHAT and FQNNGV. J lost 5 bases, V lost 2 bases, and 10 bases had no gene match. This CDR3 spans 16 amino acids.